This T cell receptor beta chain is drawn from a study of shared T cell receptors in the human thymus. Sequencing used immunoSEQ multiplex PCR; TCRdb keeps in-frame clones, though not all of them. The sample records approximately 760,000 clones, approximately 85% being singletons. J lost 2 bases, V lost 2 bases, and 6 bases had no gene match. Per the germline V gene, CDR1 is MDHEN and CDR2 is SYDVKM. The CDR3 is 15 residues long. This sample also appeared in a second study, on human thymus T cells. That work states: Use of V and J genes seemed skewed within the thymic and blood repertoires.

The chain couples TRBV28 to TRBJ2-7; 7 bases map to TRBD2. The TCR comes from a girl less than two years old with a congenital heart defect. Sequenced input: thymocytes. The CDR3 spells CASSLERGTAYEQYF. The CDR3 DNA sequence: TGTGCCAGCAGTTTAGAGCGGGGAACCGCCTACGAGCAGTACTTC.